The present T cell receptor beta chain was sequenced within a study of T cell repertoires in cytomegalovirus infection (dated by TCRdb to the late 2010s). For context, the study as a whole: The peptide stimulations were aimed at well-studied HLA-B-restricted epitopes as well as recently identified HLA-C-restricted CMV epitopes, whose presentation resists viral immunomodulation. Donor HLA type was relevant to the analysis, as public TCR beta signatures indicated carriage of CMV infection together with the matching HLA type.

On this clonotype itself: Its antigen has not been determined. There are no base qualities to consult, and no much larger clone falls within one base.

From the cysteine through the phenylalanine, the CDR3 covers 15 amino acids. Only CDR3 DNA remains: 45 bases, in frame from the first base. V is pared back by 4 bases and J by 5 bases, with 17 bases lying between the germline termini. The germline V gene encodes CDR1 SNHLY and CDR2 FYNNEI. What this sample's treatment or condition label stands for: in vitro stimulation with specific CMV peptide epitopes to enrich CMV-specific T cells. Summary of the overall study and its limitations: Carriers of CMV infection plus the relevant HLA type were discriminated by the cumulative frequency of public TCR beta family members in the study cohort and in an independent roughly 320-donor cohort. The ex vivo response was dominated by HLA-C-restricted CMV-specific TCR beta clonotypes, which also provided the single most frequent clonotype in two of eight donors.

This sample was sequenced with an Illumina HiSeq 1500. TCRdb reworked the public reads: Q25 trimming with fastp, MiXCR clone assembly, productive beta chains retained. Every entry covers one CDR3 protein and lists the most common genes and DNA from its rows. The sample table shows some 800,000 distinct CDR3 sequences, and over 25% are seen once. 9.5% to 15% of the sample comes from the top ten. Specimen: cultured CD8+ T cells from PBMCs, collected from culture after CMV antigen stimulation. The TCR originated in a human donor in good health (CMV status not recorded). Some clones in this sample may be carry-over from other donors' samples. Rearrangement joined TRBV2 to TRBJ1-1; the D segment could be TRBD1, given 6 matching bases. CDR3 loop: CASSVEGGWWTEAFF. The nucleotide sequence is given as TGTGCCAGCAGTGTCGAGGGGGGGTGGTGGACTGAAGCTTTCTTT. Supplemented by the reference TRBV2 and TRBJ1-1 proteins around the CDR3, the complete variable domain is EPEVTQTPSHQVTQMGQEVILRCVPISNHLYFYWYRQILGQKVEFLVSFYNNEISEKSEIFDDQFSVERPDGSNFTLKIRSTKLEDSAMYFCASSVEGGWWTEAFFGQGTRLTVV.